The 28 T cell receptor beta chains below all came from one sample that was sequenced in a study of regulatory T cells in long-lasting Graves disease. Time point indicated: newly diagnosed GD, antithyroid drugs for less than 3 months. There was RNA extracted from PBMCs, and the TCR library was made from it. Investigators prepared the TCR beta libraries by applying iRepertoire HTBI primers and Arm-PCR of CDR3 regions. TCRdb itself ran the multiplex PCR reads through MiXCR, one entry per CDR3 protein. The sample consists of about 430,000 distinct CDR3 sequences, approximately 16% of them appearing once. The data were also submitted as part of a second study, on T cells in Graves' hyperthyroidism and ophthalmopathy.

The material sequenced was peripheral blood mononuclear cells (PBMCs), taken at new diagnosis, from a patient treated with antithyroid drugs. These receptors were collected from a middle-aged woman with Graves disease.

This clonotype appeared many times. The V call is TRBV12-3 or TRBV12-4, the J call TRBJ2-2; TRBD2 is a possible D gene (6 bases). Trimming removed 5 bases at V and 4 bases at J, with 11 bases between. The CDR3 extends over 14 amino acids. CDR3 protein: CASSASGFTGELFF. The CDR3, as DNA: TGTGCCAGCAGTGCAAGCGGGTTCACCGGGGAGCTGTTTTTT.

Here the CDR3 reads CASSQLRGETQYF. The CDR3 region has the DNA TGCGCCAGCAGCCAATTAAGGGGAGAGACCCAGTACTTC. The genes are TRBV4-3 and TRBJ2-5; a weak D match, TRBD1 (5 bases). Germline CDR1 LGHNA, CDR2 YSLEER. The CDR3 extends over 13 amino acids. V lost 2 bases, J lost 4 bases, and 8 bases lay in between.

This clonotype was seen at least ten times. CDR3 region: CAWSVQWGSSYNSPLHF. The CDR3 nucleotides read TGTGCCTGGAGTGTACAATGGGGTTCGTCCTATAATTCACCCCTCCACTTT. The genes are TRBV30 and TRBJ1-6; D call uncertain. From germline, CDR1 is GTSNPN and CDR2 SVGIG (reference sequence). The CDR3 runs to 17 residues. V lost 0 bases, J lost 1 base, and 13 bases lay in between.

Notes on this clonotype: This may come from a read error, since a much larger clone is one base off. The CDR3 is CAGSQDEGYGYTF. As DNA, the CDR3 is TGTGCCGGCAGCCAAGATGAGGGATATGGCTACACCTTC. This chain uses TRBV14 with TRBJ1-2; D is uncertain. The CDR3 spans 13 residues. CDR1 is SGHDN, CDR2 FVKESK, per germline.

This clonotype was observed many times. The chain combines TRBV15 with TRBJ2-7; 10 bases are shared with TRBD2. This CDR3 has 16 amino acids. V was clipped by 0 bases and J by 5 bases; unmatched bases: 7. The V gene's germline CDR1 is LNHNV and CDR2 YYDKDF (reference sequence). This chain's CDR3 is CATSRDRASGSHEQYF. The CDR3 region has the DNA TGTGCCACCAGCAGAGATCGGGCTAGCGGGAGCCACGAGCAGTACTTC.

This clonotype was picked up many times. The chain couples TRBV28 to TRBJ1-2, with D tentatively TRBD1 (6 bases). The V and J ends lost 6 bases and 1 base respectively, with 24 bases between them. This CDR3 is 18 amino acids long. Per the germline V gene, CDR1 is MDHEN and CDR2 is SYDVKM. CDR3 region: CASSSSQGLVADNYGYTF. CDR3 coding DNA: TGTGCCAGCAGCTCGTCACAGGGACTGGTGGCAGATAACTATGGCTACACCTTC.

The chain employs TRBV15 and TRBJ1-1, with 7 bases lining up with TRBD1. The CDR3 covers 14 residues. From germline, CDR1 is LNHNV and CDR2 YYDKDF (reference sequence). The junction had 5 bases not matched to a gene; V was cut back by 3 bases and J by 4 bases. CDR3 in amino acids: CATSRNQGGTEAFF. CDR3 sequence (DNA): TGTGCCACCAGCAGGAACCAGGGGGGCACTGAAGCTTTCTTT. Full variable domain (remainder filled in from reference TRBV15 and TRBJ1-1): DAMVIQNPRYQVTQFGKPVTLSCSQTLNHNVMYWYQQKSSQAPKLLFHYYDKDFNNEADTPDNFQSRRPNTSFCFLDIRSPGLGDTAMYLCATSRNQGGTEAFFGQGTRLTVV.

There are many counts of this clonotype. This chain links TRBV7-2 with TRBJ2-4; D possibly corresponds to TRBD2 (6 bases). The V end lost 1 base, the J end lost 2 bases, and 15 bases lay between the germline ends. From germline, CDR1 is SGHTA and CDR2 FQGNSA. There are 17 residues in the CDR3. DNA of the CDR3: TGTGCCAGCAGCTTAGGGGTAGCGGTGCCCTCCAAAAACATTCAGTACTTC. This encodes CASSLGVAVPSKNIQYF.

The V and J genes are TRBV7-6 and TRBJ2-7, with D possibly being TRBD1 (6 bases). The V gene lost 5 bases and the J gene lost 3 bases, with 14 bases spanning the gap. Germline V gene lookup returns CDR1 SGHVS and CDR2 FNYEAQ. The CDR3 spans 14 residues. The CDR3 protein is CASSQQGQFYEQYF. The CDR3 nucleotides are TGTGCCAGCAGCCAACAAGGACAGTTCTACGAGCAGTACTTC. Together with reference TRBV7-6 and TRBJ2-7, the CDR3 gives the full variable domain: GAGVSQSPRYKVTKRGQDVALRCDPISGHVSLYWYRQALGQGPEFLTYFNYEAQQDKSGLPNDRFSAERPEGSISTLTIQRTEQRDSAMYRCASSQQGQFYEQYFGPGTRLTVT.

The sample holds many counts of this clonotype. At one end the junction does not follow the germline gene, possibly because of a read error. The chain recombines TRBV5-1 with TRBJ2-3, with TRBD2 as a possible D gene (5 bases). CDR1 and CDR2 (germline): SGHRS, YFSETQ. This CDR3 comprises 14 residues. CDR3 sequence (DNA): TGCGCCGGCAGTTCCGTCGTGGAGGCAGATACGCAGTATTTT. It yields the protein CAGSSVVEADTQYF.

The chain couples TRBV27 to TRBJ2-7; 7 bases align to TRBD1. After removal of 0 bases from V and 3 bases from J, the junction contained 2 bases not matched to a gene. This CDR3 is built from 14 residues. Germline assignment: CDR1 MNHEY and CDR2 SMNVEV (reference sequence). CDR3 sequence (DNA): TGTGCCAGCAGTTTATCGACAGGGAACTACGAGCAGTACTTC. Translation gives CASSLSTGNYEQYF.

The table lists this clonotype with a few counts. This chain links TRBV9 with TRBJ2-1; D is perhaps TRBD1 or TRBD2 (5 bases each). V gave up 0 bases and J gave up 6 bases, with 16 bases separating them. The germline gives CDR1 SGDLS, CDR2 YYNGEE. CDR3 length: 16 residues. CDR3 sequence reads: CASSVGGVPRGNEQFF. The CDR3 nucleotides are TGTGCCAGCAGCGTAGGAGGGGTCCCCCGGGGCAATGAGCAGTTCTTC.

This clonotype was observed a few times. The genes are TRBV19 and TRBJ1-2, with 9 positions matching TRBD1. V lost 4 bases and J lost 4; bases outside the gene matches: 10. This CDR3 has 16 amino acids. Per the germline V gene, CDR1 is LNHDA and CDR2 is SQIVND (reference sequence). CDR3 residues: CASSSQQGAAVYGYTF. The CDR3 coding sequence is TGTGCCAGTAGTAGCCAACAGGGGGCGGCCGTCTATGGCTACACCTTC.

The chain recombines TRBV3-1 with TRBJ2-5; 9 nucleotides match TRBD1. The length of the CDR3 is 15 residues. The J segment lost 2 bases and the V segment lost 8 bases, leaving 9 bases of the junction unmatched. The germline V gene encodes CDR1 LGHDT and CDR2 YNNKEL (reference sequence). In DNA form, the CDR3 reads TGTGCCAGCGTCCACCGGGACAGGGAACAAGAGACCCAGTACTTC. Protein sequence: CASVHRDREQETQYF.

This clonotype was found many times. The chain uses TRBV20-1 and TRBJ2-7, with D possibly TRBD2 on 5 matching bases. Germline lookup yields CDR1 DFQATT and CDR2 SNEGSKA (reference sequence). The CDR3 has 15 amino acids. V dropped 4 bases and J dropped 2 bases, with 18 bases sitting between them. The CDR3 here is CSATTLFEGAYEQYF. CDR3 DNA sequence: TGCAGTGCTACCACCCTTTTCGAGGGAGCCTACGAGCAGTACTTC.

About this clonotype itself: A much larger clone lies a single base off, so this may be a read error. The gene calls are TRBV14 and TRBJ2-5; a weak D match, TRBD2 (7 bases). The CDR3 spans 16 residues. The V and J ends lost 3 bases and 2 bases respectively, with 16 bases between them. Germline-derived CDR1 and CDR2 are SGHDN and FVKESK. CDR3 DNA sequence: TGTGCCAGCAGCCAGGGGGGGGCGTTTAATCAAGAGACCCAGTACTTC. This gives the protein CASSQGGAFNQETQYF.

There are many counts of this clonotype. The genes are TRBV9 and TRBJ2-7; 8 nucleotides align to TRBD2. The CDR3 spans 15 residues. Germline values: CDR1 SGDLS, CDR2 YYNGEE. V lost 4 bases and J lost 5; bases outside the gene matches: 11. CDR3 in DNA: TGTGCCAGCAGCCTAGGAGGACTAGCAGGCAACGAGCAGTACTTC. Amino acid sequence: CASSLGGLAGNEQYF.

The chain is built from TRBV6-2 or TRBV6-3 and TRBJ1-1, with D unclear. Germline CDR1 MNHEY, CDR2 SVGEGT. With 6 bases removed from V and 1 base from J, the gap between germline ends came to 15 bases. This CDR3 comprises 15 residues. CDR3 protein: CASSLVLRSNTEAFF. Written as DNA, the CDR3 is TGTGCCAGCAGCCTCGTTTTAAGGTCGAACACTGAAGCTTTCTTT.

This clonotype came up once. A single base separates this from a much larger clone, so it may be a read error. CDR3 bases: TGTGCCAGCAGCCGCCGGACAGGGACCCTTATTAGCAATCAGCCCCAGCATTTT. It codes for CASSRRTGTLISNQPQHF. The chain employs TRBV28 and TRBJ1-5; the match to TRBD1 covers 8 bases. Germline loops: CDR1 MDHEN, CDR2 SYDVKM. There are 18 residues in the CDR3. V was clipped by 6 bases and J by 0 bases; unmatched bases: 13. The full variable domain, its missing parts supplied by reference TRBV28 and TRBJ1-5, is DVKVTQSSRYLVKRTGEKVFLECVQDMDHENMFWYRQDPGLGLRLIYFSYDVKMKEKGDIPEGYSVSREKKERFSLILESASTNQTSMYLCASSRRTGTLISNQPQHFGDGTRLSIL.

This clonotype was seen a few times. The V gene is TRBV20-1, the J gene TRBJ2-2; D not certain. The CDR3 extends over 16 amino acids. Germline V gene lookup returns CDR1 DFQATT and CDR2 SNEGSKA (reference sequence). The V gene lost 0 bases and the J gene lost 3 bases, with 14 bases spanning the gap. CDR3 protein: CSARDRLLLDTGELFF. CDR3 sequence (DNA): TGCAGTGCTAGAGATCGCCTCCTGTTGGACACCGGGGAGCTGTTTTTT.

This clonotype was recorded many times. The chain joins TRBV12-5 to TRBJ2-5; D not resolved. The closer fit of TRBJ2-1 to the DNA end suggests the J call may be wrong. The CDR3 runs to 12 residues. Per the germline V gene, CDR1 is LGHNT and CDR2 is FRNRAP. The CDR3 DNA follows: TGTGCTAGTGGTTTGGTACCCAATGAGCAGTTCTTC. Its translation: CASGLVPNEQFF.

In this sample, this clonotype turned up many times. The chain has TRBV30 and TRBJ2-1, with D uncertain. This CDR3 region has 12 residues. Germline values: CDR1 GTSNPN, CDR2 SVGIG (reference sequence). The ends were cut back, 0 bases at V and 9 bases at J, with 9 bases in the middle. The CDR3 here is CAWSVLGSEQFF. In nucleotides, the CDR3 is TGTGCCTGGAGTGTGCTTGGCAGTGAGCAGTTCTTC.

The chain couples TRBV11-3 to TRBJ2-1; possibly TRBD2 for D (5 bases). The CDR3 loop spans 16 amino acids. V lost 0 bases to trimming and J lost 4 bases, with 13 bases between them. From germline, CDR1 is SGHNT and CDR2 YENEEA. The CDR3 loop is CASSLDRLGGYNEQFF. The CDR3 DNA sequence: TGTGCCAGCAGCTTAGACCGCCTAGGAGGTTACAATGAGCAGTTCTTC.

This clonotype came up many times. The genes are TRBV19 and TRBJ2-7; 13 positions agree with TRBD2. The ends lost 10 bases at V and 5 bases at J; junction bases unmatched: 17. This CDR3 contains 17 residues. Germline V gene data show CDR1 as LNHDA and CDR2 as SQIVND (reference sequence). Here the CDR3 DNA reads TGTGCCACGCAGAGGACTAGCGGGAGCATACTTGGGGACGAGCAGTACTTC. Encoded protein: CATQRTSGSILGDEQYF.

This clonotype occurred many times. The chain links TRBV12-3 or TRBV12-4 to TRBJ2-2, with 8 bases matching TRBD2. Trimming cost V 6 bases and J 6 bases; bases outside gene matches: 6. CDR3 size: 14 residues. CDR3 protein: CASRPEGLAGELFF. CDR3 DNA sequence: TGTGCCAGCAGACCAGAGGGACTAGCCGGGGAGCTGTTTTTT.

In its sample, this clonotype was seen many times. The chain recombines TRBV29-1 with TRBJ2-5; D possibly corresponds to TRBD1 (5 bases). The CDR3 has 14 amino acids. Per germline, CDR1 SQVTM and CDR2 ANQGSEA. Trimming removed 5 bases at V and 4 bases at J, with 17 bases between. The CDR3 coding sequence is TGCAGCGTTCGACCCAGGGCTAGTTTAGAGACCCAGTACTTC. Translating gives CSVRPRASLETQYF.

There are a few counts of this clonotype. V and J are TRBV3-1 and TRBJ2-3, with 10 positions matching TRBD2. Germline V gives CDR1 LGHDT, CDR2 YNNKEL (reference sequence). The CDR3 sequence is 19 residues long. Unmatched junction bases numbered 12, after V lost 1 base and J lost 2 bases. CDR3 in amino acids: CASSQVSAGGPVDTDTQYF. The CDR3 DNA reads TGTGCCAGCAGCCAAGTTTCAGCGGGAGGGCCCGTGGACACAGATACGCAGTATTTT.

This clonotype has a count of ten or more. This chain joins TRBV6-1 and TRBJ1-2; D is possibly TRBD1 (5 bases). This CDR3 has 13 amino acids. In germline, CDR1 is MNHNS, CDR2 SASEGT. Trimming shortened V by 7 bases and J by 5 bases, and 14 bases separated the two germline ends. The CDR3 DNA sequence: TGTGCCAGCACCCCGGGACGGCAGTATGGCTACACCTTC. Encoded protein: CASTPGRQYGYTF.